These 30 T cell receptor beta chains were sequenced from one sample in a study of T cell clusters in autoimmune cytopenias. TRB was amplified from roughly 250 ng of peripheral blood genomic DNA per sample. Multiplex touch-down PCR amplified TRB using TRB-A and TRB-B pools in one tube. From the multiplex PCR reads, TCRdb lists one entry per CDR3 protein and no DNA. The sample holds about 4,900 distinct CDR3 sequences. The same sample was also used in a study of T cell repertoires in aging, cancer and after chemotherapy.

The sequenced material came from peripheral blood. The source of these receptors is a human donor in good health.

This clonotype shows up as medium-sized by frequency. The gene calls are TRBV12-3 or TRBV12-4 and TRBJ2-2; TCRdb's D call of TRBD2 is untestable without DNA. The CDR3 sequence is 14 residues long. CDR3 sequence: CASMEGEGTGELFF.

The chain uses TRBV30 and TRBJ2-1; the TCRdb D gene call, TRBD2, has no DNA to confirm it. The CDR3 runs to 16 residues. Germline CDR1 is GTSNPN and CDR2 is SVGIG (reference sequence). The CDR3 loop reads CAWSPGLAGTYNEQFF.

This clonotype is identified as medium-sized from frequency. The rearrangement links TRBV15 to TRBJ2-5; TCRdb designates TRBD1, a call that cannot be tested without DNA. Germline lookup yields CDR1 LNHNV and CDR2 YYDKDF (reference sequence). The CDR3 has 14 residues. The CDR3 protein is CATSRDQGQETQYF.

V is TRBV12-3 or TRBV12-4 and J is TRBJ1-1. This CDR3 is built from 13 residues. This chain's CDR3 is CASNLVLNTEAFF.

This clonotype ranks as medium-sized (0.01 to 0.1%) in terms of frequency. V gene TRBV27 combines with J gene TRBJ1-1. The CDR3 has 14 residues. Germline values: CDR1 MNHEY, CDR2 SMNVEV (reference sequence). This chain's CDR3 is CASSLLTVNTEAFF.

This clonotype is medium-sized (0.01 to 0.1%) by frequency. This sequence joins TRBV14 and TRBJ2-1; TCRdb picks TRBD2, but there is no DNA to check that call. The length of the CDR3 is 15 residues. CDR1 and CDR2 (germline): SGHDN, FVKESK. The CDR3 loop reads CASSRLAGGHNEQFF.

The chain combines TRBV13 with TRBJ1-1. In germline, CDR1 is PRHDT, CDR2 FYEKMQ (reference sequence). This CDR3 spans 14 amino acids. The CDR3 sequence is CASSLGRPTAEAFF.

This rearrangement joins TRBV29-1 to TRBJ1-6; the D gene TCRdb calls, TRBD1, cannot be checked with no DNA. Germline V gene data show CDR1 as SQVTM and CDR2 as ANQGSEA. This CDR3 region has 14 residues. The CDR3 loop is CSVGTGAYNSPLHF.

This clonotype counts as medium-sized by frequency. The chain recombines TRBV5-4 with TRBJ2-3; TCRdb's assignment of TRBD2 cannot be checked, as there is no DNA. Germline CDR1 SGHNT, CDR2 YYREEE (reference sequence). This CDR3 region has 12 residues. CDR3 sequence: CASSLDSHTQYF.

J is TRBJ1-1 and V is TRBV6-5; TCRdb picks TRBD1, but there is no DNA to check that call. Per the germline V gene, CDR1 is MNHEY and CDR2 is SVGAGI. This CDR3 is built from 14 residues. This CDR3 reads CASSRDRGITEAFF.

The rearrangement links TRBV10-3 to TRBJ1-1; the TRBD1 assignment by TCRdb is unverifiable without DNA. Germline lookup yields CDR1 ENHRY and CDR2 SYGVKD. This CDR3 contains 16 residues. The CDR3 loop reads CAITNSPGTGSTEAFF.

This sequence joins TRBV6-6 and TRBJ2-1; TCRdb's D gene call, TRBD2, goes unchecked for lack of DNA. CDR1 is MNHNY and CDR2 is SVGAGI in the germline V gene (reference sequence). This CDR3 has 17 residues. CDR3 in amino acids: CASSYSGLAGLYNEQFF.

V gene TRBV5-4 combines with J gene TRBJ2-1. This CDR3 spans 14 amino acids. CDR1 is SGHNT, CDR2 YYREEE, per germline (reference sequence). The CDR3 loop is CASSFGSSYNEQFF.

This clonotype is classed as medium-sized by frequency. The V gene is TRBV6-5, the J gene TRBJ2-2; TCRdb lists TRBD1, though no DNA is available to test this call. This CDR3 has 16 amino acids. Looked up from germline, CDR1 is MNHEY and CDR2 is SVGAGI. The CDR3 sequence: CASSAISRGNTGELFF.

This clonotype is medium-sized (0.01 to 0.1%) by frequency. This chain links TRBV12-3 or TRBV12-4 with TRBJ2-1; the TCRdb call, TRBD2, lacks DNA for checking. The CDR3 runs to 11 residues. The CDR3 loop reads CASTLGNEQFF.

This clonotype is deemed medium-sized by its frequency. V is TRBV5-7 and J is TRBJ2-1. TRBV5-7 is recorded as an ORF, its role being uncertain. This CDR3 region has 15 residues. CDR3 sequence reads: CASSLSLSSYNEQFF.

The chain employs TRBV6-1 and TRBJ2-7; TCRdb's D call of TRBD1 is untestable without DNA. The CDR3 totals 13 residues. Germline V lookup: CDR1 MNHNS, CDR2 SASEGT. CDR3 region: CASRGGAIYEQYF.

By frequency, this clonotype is medium-sized. The rearrangement uses TRBV18 and TRBJ1-3. The CDR3 has 14 residues. CDR1 is KGHSH, CDR2 LQKENI, per germline. The chain's CDR3 is CASSPRQVGNTIYF.

According to its frequency, this clonotype is medium-sized. This chain connects TRBV6-5 to TRBJ2-3. The V gene's germline CDR1 is MNHEY and CDR2 SVGAGI. CDR3 size: 14 residues. CDR3 region: CASSYSGTPDTQYF.

The chain has TRBV6-1 and TRBJ1-2; TCRdb gives TRBD1 as the D gene, but with no DNA this cannot be confirmed. Germline CDR1 and CDR2: MNHNS and SASEGT. CDR3 size: 14 residues. The CDR3 sequence: CASRGDRVDYGYTF.

This clonotype is identified as medium-sized from frequency. The chain has TRBV6-2 or TRBV6-3 and TRBJ2-1; as DNA is missing, the TRBD2 call by TCRdb cannot be tested. CDR3 length: 17 residues. Germline CDR1 MNHEY, CDR2 SVGEGT. The CDR3 reads CASTPRLAGGAYNEQFF.

The chain employs TRBV12-3 or TRBV12-4 and TRBJ1-1; lacking DNA, the TRBD1 call made by TCRdb goes unchecked. The CDR3 spans 15 residues. The CDR3 sequence: CASSFGGTTNTEAFF.

This clonotype registers medium-sized (0.01 to 0.1%) by frequency. V is TRBV6-5 and J is TRBJ1-2. Germline CDR1 is MNHEY and CDR2 is SVGAGI. The CDR3 has 12 amino acids. The CDR3 loop reads CASSPRYGGYTF.

The chain is built from TRBV24-1 and TRBJ2-3; checking the TCRdb D call of TRBD2 is not possible without DNA. CDR1 and CDR2 (germline): KGHDR, SFDVKD. The CDR3 runs to 15 residues. CDR3 protein: CATSMGRGAPDTQYF.

The V call is TRBV6-5, the J call TRBJ2-7; TCRdb indicates TRBD1, and absent DNA this call remains unverified. This CDR3 is 15 amino acids long. Germline V CDR1 and CDR2: MNHEY, SVGAGI. This CDR3 reads CASSYSPGISYEQYF.

This clonotype registers medium-sized (0.01 to 0.1%) by frequency. The V gene is TRBV19, the J gene TRBJ2-6. Per germline, CDR1 LNHDA and CDR2 SQIVND (reference sequence). This CDR3 is built from 16 residues. CDR3 sequence: CASSIGDGSGANVLTF.

Judged by frequency, this clonotype is medium-sized. The chain combines TRBV19 with TRBJ2-1. Germline lookup yields CDR1 LNHDA and CDR2 SQIVND (reference sequence). The CDR3 runs 15 residues. CDR3 residues: CASSPTGSSYNEQFF.

This clonotype is deemed medium-sized by its frequency. The chain links TRBV30 to TRBJ1-3; as DNA is missing, the TRBD1 call by TCRdb cannot be tested. CDR1 is GTSNPN and CDR2 is SVGIG in the germline V gene (reference sequence). The CDR3 is 11 residues long. The CDR3 spells CAWSGTNTIYF.

CDR3 loop: CASRWSETQYF. The chain uses TRBV6-2 or TRBV6-3 and TRBJ2-5. Looked up from germline, CDR1 is MNHEY and CDR2 is SVGEGT. The CDR3 loop spans 11 amino acids.

The chain joins TRBV6-2 or TRBV6-3 to TRBJ2-7; the TRBD1 assignment by TCRdb is unverifiable without DNA. Germline values: CDR1 MNHEY, CDR2 SVGEGT. There are 13 residues in the CDR3. The CDR3 is CASQRGAFYEQYF.